What follows are 11 T cell receptor beta chains derived from one specimen sequenced in a study of Graves' ophthalmopathy and Graves' hyperthyroidism (dated by TCRdb to the late 2010s). The instrument given in TCRdb is Illumina HiSeq 2000. For repertoire sequencing, TCR beta CDR3 regions were amplified from RNA transcripts. The first round was an RT-PCR using HTBI primers with the Qiagen OneStep RT-PCR kit, and this first round was followed by a second-round multiplex PCR, then size selection and purification. The raw public data were reprocessed by TCRdb itself: fastp quality trimming at Q25, MiXCR clonotype calling, in-frame beta chains only. Merged by CDR3 protein, the rows form single entries marked with the most common genes and DNA. The sample records 600,000 to 950,000 distinct CDR3 sequences, roughly 41% of which are singletons. The ten largest clones represent about 40% of the sample. The sequencing sample was made of peripheral blood. These receptors originate from an adult man with Graves' ophthalmopathy.

This clonotype was counted ten times or more. This rearrangement joins TRBV2 to TRBJ1-2; 8 nucleotides align to TRBD1. The CDR3 length is 14 residues. The V segment lost 5 bases and the J segment 4 bases; nucleotides outside the gene matches: 6. Germline loops: CDR1 SNHLY, CDR2 FYNNEI. CDR3 protein: CASSPDRAAYGYTF. The CDR3 region has the DNA TGTGCCAGCAGTCCGGACAGGGCGGCCTATGGCTACACCTTC.

J is TRBJ1-4 and V is TRBV7-9; D remains unclear. Trimming cost V 5 bases and J 2 bases, with 12 bases left between them. Germline V gives CDR1 SEHNR, CDR2 FQNEAQ (reference sequence). There are 15 residues in the CDR3. CDR3 residues: CASSILTETNEKLFF. The DNA of the CDR3 is TGTGCCAGCAGCATCCTGACGGAGACTAATGAAAAACTGTTTTTT.

This clonotype was observed many times. The V call is TRBV6-1, the J call TRBJ2-5; 10 nucleotides line up with TRBD2. In germline, CDR1 is MNHNS, CDR2 SASEGT. The ends lost 7 bases at V and 4 bases at J; junction bases unmatched: 3. The CDR3 is 13 amino acids. The CDR3 loop is CASMPSGGETQYF. In DNA form, the CDR3 reads TGTGCCAGCATGCCTAGCGGGGGAGAGACCCAGTACTTC.

This chain uses TRBV28 with TRBJ1-1; the D gene is possibly TRBD1 (5 bases). The length of the CDR3 is 13 residues. Germline assignment: CDR1 MDHEN and CDR2 SYDVKM. Trimming took 11 bases from V and 0 from J, leaving 13 bases between them. CDR3 in DNA: TGTGCCGGGGCGGGCAGTATGAACACTGAAGCTTTCTTT. Translated: CAGAGSMNTEAFF.

This clonotype occurred many times. The CDR3, as DNA: TGCAGTGCTAGGGGACTAGCGGGCTCTGGGGCCAACGTCCTGACTTTC. Amino acid sequence: CSARGLAGSGANVLTF. This chain joins TRBV20-1 and TRBJ2-6; 12 bases are a match to TRBD2. The CDR3 has 16 amino acids. Germline V CDR1 and CDR2: DFQATT, SNEGSKA (reference sequence). J gave up 0 bases and V 3 bases, and 0 bases lay outside the gene matches.

This chain links TRBV6-2 or TRBV6-3 with TRBJ1-2; D may be TRBD1 (5 bases). The CDR3 consists of 14 residues. The V and J ends lost 6 bases and 3 bases respectively, with 14 bases between them. Per the germline V gene, CDR1 is MNHEY and CDR2 is SVGEGT. This chain's CDR3 is CASREPGLHYGYTF. CDR3 coding DNA: TGTGCCAGCAGGGAACCGGGACTCCACTATGGCTACACCTTC.

This clonotype was detected many times. The chain couples TRBV7-9 to TRBJ1-4, with 11 nucleotides matching TRBD1. Germline V gives CDR1 SEHNR, CDR2 FQNEAQ (reference sequence). This CDR3 has 16 amino acids. V was pared by 5 bases and J by 8 bases, with 10 bases of the junction left unmatched. The CDR3 nucleotides are TGTGCCAGCAGCGCCGAGGCCCGGGACAGGGGGGAAAAACTGTTTTTT. It is translated as CASSAEARDRGEKLFF. The full variable domain, rest sourced from reference TRBV7-9 and TRBJ1-4, is DTGVSQNPRHKITKRGQNVTFRCDPISEHNRLYWYRQTLGQGPEFLTYFQNEAQLEKSRLLSDRFSAERPKGSFSTLEIQRTEQGDSAMYLCASSAEARDRGEKLFFGSGTQLSVL.

The chain employs TRBV2 and TRBJ2-5; D tentatively reads TRBD1 or TRBD2 (5 bases each). Germline lookup yields CDR1 SNHLY and CDR2 FYNNEI. The CDR3 length is 12 residues. Trimming shortened V by 7 bases and J by 2 bases, and 8 bases separated the two germline ends. CDR3 DNA: TGTGCCAGCACCGAGGGGCAAGAGACCCAGTACTTC. This translates into CASTEGQETQYF.

Notes on this clonotype: Given a much more abundant clone one base away, this may be a read error. The rearrangement links TRBV25-1 to TRBJ2-3; no firm D call. V was clipped by 3 bases and J by 3 bases, with 7 bases between them. This CDR3 has 13 amino acids. CDR1 is MGHDK, CDR2 SYGVNS, per germline. The DNA of the CDR3 is TGTGCCAGCAGTGACTCCAAGACAGATACGCAGTATTTT. Its translation is CASSDSKTDTQYF.

The chain recombines TRBV10-3 with TRBJ2-7; D may be TRBD1 (7 bases). Germline-derived CDR1 and CDR2 are ENHRY and SYGVKD. The CDR3 loop spans 16 amino acids. Trimming cost V 10 bases and J 2 bases, with 24 bases left between them. CDR3 sequence (DNA): TGTGCCAGCACTCGATCGTTGGGCAGGGGGGCCTACGAGCAGTACTTC. Its translation: CASTRSLGRGAYEQYF.

This clonotype was detected only a few times. V gene TRBV12-3 or TRBV12-4 combines with J gene TRBJ1-2; D gene ambiguous. This CDR3 has 11 residues. With 3 bases removed from V and 8 bases from J, the gap between germline ends came to 7 bases. Written as DNA, the CDR3 is TGTGCCAGCAGTTTGACGGAGGGCTACACCTTC. It encodes CASSLTEGYTF.